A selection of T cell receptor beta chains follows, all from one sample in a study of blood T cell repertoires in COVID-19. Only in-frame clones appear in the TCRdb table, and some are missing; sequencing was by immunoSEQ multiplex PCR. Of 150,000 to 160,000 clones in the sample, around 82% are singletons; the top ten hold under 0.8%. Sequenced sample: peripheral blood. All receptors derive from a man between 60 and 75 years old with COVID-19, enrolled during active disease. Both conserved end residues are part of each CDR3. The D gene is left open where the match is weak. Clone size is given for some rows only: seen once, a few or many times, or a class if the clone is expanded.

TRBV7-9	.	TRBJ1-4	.	CASSLRQTTNEKLFF	TGTGCCAGCAGCCTAAGACAGACAACTAATGAAAAACTGTTTTTT
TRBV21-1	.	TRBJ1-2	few	CAKGQGICGYTF	TGTGCCAAGGGACAGGGGATCTGTGGCTACACCTTC
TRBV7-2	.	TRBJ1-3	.	CASSQDSASGNTIYF	TGTGCCAGCAGCCAGGACAGCGCATCTGGAAACACCATATATTTT
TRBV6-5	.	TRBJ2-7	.	CASSSGFKEQYF	TGTGCCAGCAGTTCAGGGTTTAAGGAGCAGTACTTC
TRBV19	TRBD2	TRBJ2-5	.	CASTGTSGGGTQYF	TGTGCCAGTACCGGGACTAGCGGGGGTGGGACCCAGTACTTC
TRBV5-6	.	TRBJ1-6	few	CASSLLDSPLHF	TGTGCCAGCAGCTTGCTCGATTCACCCCTCCACTTT
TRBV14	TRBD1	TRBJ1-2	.	CASSQSGTGPTLSIYGYTF	TGTGCCAGCAGCCAAAGTGGGACAGGGCCTACACTTTCCATCTATGGCTACACCTTC
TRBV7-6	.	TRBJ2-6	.	CASRETGANVLTF	TGTGCCAGCCGCGAAACTGGGGCCAACGTCCTGACTTTC
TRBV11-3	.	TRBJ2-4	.	CASSLAGVAKNIQYF	TGTGCCAGCAGCTTAGCCGGGGTAGCCAAAAACATTCAGTACTTC
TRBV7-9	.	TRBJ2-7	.	CASSLAGRAKEQYF	TGTGCCAGCAGCTTAGCGGGCAGGGCGAAGGAGCAGTACTTC
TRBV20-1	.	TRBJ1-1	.	CSAITDILAFF	TGCAGTGCTATCACAGACATATTGGCTTTCTTT
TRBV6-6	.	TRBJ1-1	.	CASRETGSKNTEAFF	TGTGCCAGCAGGGAGACAGGATCCAAGAACACTGAAGCTTTCTTT
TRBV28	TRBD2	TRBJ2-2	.	CASSLATSGSRELFF	TGTGCCAGCAGTTTAGCGACTAGCGGGAGCCGGGAGCTGTTTTTT
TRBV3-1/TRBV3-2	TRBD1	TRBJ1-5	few	CASRSGQGHNQPQHF	TGTGCCAGCAGATCCGGACAGGGCCACAATCAGCCCCAGCATTTT
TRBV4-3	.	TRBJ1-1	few	CASSQDNGLEAFF	TGCGCCAGCAGCCAAGATAATGGGCTTGAAGCTTTCTTT
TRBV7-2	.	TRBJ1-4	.	CASSLSPARNEKLFF	TGTGCCAGCAGCTTATCCCCGGCCAGGAATGAAAAACTGTTTTTT
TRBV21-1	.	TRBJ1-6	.	CASSKVVFFMAGRRYPSYNSPLHF	TGTGCCAGCAGCAAAGTTGTTTTCTTTATGGCGGGAAGGCGGTACCCCTCCTATAATTCACCCCTCCACTTT
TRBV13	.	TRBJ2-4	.	CASSLTGGYLAKNIQYF	TGTGCCAGCAGCTTAACTGGGGGGTATCTAGCCAAAAACATTCAGTACTTC
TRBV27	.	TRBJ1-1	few	CASSIRGYAEAFF	TGTGCCAGCAGTATCAGGGGTTACGCTGAAGCTTTCTTT
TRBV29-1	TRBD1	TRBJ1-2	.	CSVELGTGGYGYTF	TGCAGCGTCGAACTCGGGACAGGGGGCTATGGCTACACCTTC
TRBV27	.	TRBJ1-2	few	CASSLWAAGANYGYTF	TGTGCCAGCAGTTTATGGGCTGCGGGGGCCAACTATGGCTACACCTTC
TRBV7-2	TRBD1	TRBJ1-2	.	CASSSGQGAEGYTF	TGTGCCAGCAGCTCGGGACAGGGGGCAGAGGGCTACACCTTC
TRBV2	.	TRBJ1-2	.	CASRQQQGTFYGYTF	TGTGCCAGCAGACAACAACAGGGAACCTTCTATGGCTACACCTTC
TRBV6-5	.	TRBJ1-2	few	CASRVRGEGTGYTF	TGTGCCAGCAGAGTCCGGGGAGAGGGTACTGGCTACACCTTC
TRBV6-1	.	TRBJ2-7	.	CASSDPGTFFEISYF	TGTGCCAGCAGTGACCCCGGGACATTTTTCGAAATAAGCTACTTC
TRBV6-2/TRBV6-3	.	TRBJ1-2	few	CASSYAAADSSANYGYTF	TGTGCCAGCAGTTACGCCGCCGCGGACAGTTCAGCTAACTATGGCTACACCTTC
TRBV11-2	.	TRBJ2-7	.	CASSLEAGQQYEQYF	TGTGCCAGCAGCTTAGAGGCAGGACAGCAATACGAGCAGTACTTC
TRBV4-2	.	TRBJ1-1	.	CASSHQSGGWTEAFF	TGTGCCAGCAGCCATCAATCCGGGGGATGGACTGAAGCTTTCTTT
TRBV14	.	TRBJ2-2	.	CASSQVSTTGELFF	TGTGCCAGCAGCCAAGTTAGTACTACCGGGGAGCTGTTTTTT
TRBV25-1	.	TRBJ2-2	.	CASSDRVVTGELFF	TGTGCCAGCAGTGACAGGGTGGTCACCGGGGAGCTGTTTTTT
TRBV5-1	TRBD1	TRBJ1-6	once	CASSRDRHNSPLHF	TGCGCCAGCAGCCGGGACAGACATAATTCACCCCTCCACTTT
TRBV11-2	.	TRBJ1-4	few	CASSFNLLAHEKLFF	TGTGCCAGCAGCTTCAACCTCCTGGCCCATGAAAAACTGTTTTTT
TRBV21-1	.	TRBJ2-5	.	CASRTERDSGTPQATQYF	TGTGCCAGCAGAACAGAGAGGGACAGTGGGACCCCCCAGGCGACCCAGTACTTC
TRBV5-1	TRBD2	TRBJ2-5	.	CASSLSRLAGATYQETQYF	TGCGCCAGCAGCTTGTCCCGACTAGCGGGGGCGACGTACCAAGAGACCCAGTACTTC
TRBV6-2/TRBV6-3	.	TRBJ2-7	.	CASSYSTGLLAYEQYF	TGTGCCAGCAGTTACTCGACGGGTCTCCTTGCCTACGAGCAGTACTTC
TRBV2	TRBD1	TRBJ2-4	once	CASSKTGANIQYF	TGTGCCAGCAGCAAAACAGGGGCGAACATTCAGTACTTC
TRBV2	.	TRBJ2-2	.	CASKVGALNTGELFF	TGTGCCAGCAAAGTAGGGGCCTTGAACACCGGGGAGCTGTTTTTT
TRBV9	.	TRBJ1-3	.	CASSVGRGTTGNTIYF	TGTGCCAGCAGCGTAGGGCGGGGGACTACTGGAAACACCATATATTTT
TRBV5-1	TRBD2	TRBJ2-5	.	CASMPAGEQETQYF	TGCGCCAGCATGCCCGCGGGAGAACAAGAGACCCAGTACTTC
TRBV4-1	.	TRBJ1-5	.	CASSQVRAQPQHF	TGCGCCAGCAGCCAAGTCAGGGCTCAGCCCCAGCATTTT
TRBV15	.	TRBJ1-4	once	CATSRDGTHAATNEKLFF	TGTGCCACCAGCAGAGATGGGACACATGCTGCAACTAATGAAAAACTGTTTTTT
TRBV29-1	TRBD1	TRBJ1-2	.	CSAESRGQGYGYTF	TGCAGCGCTGAGAGTCGGGGACAGGGCTATGGCTACACCTTC
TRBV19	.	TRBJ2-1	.	CASSIDNNEQFF	TGTGCCAGTAGTATAGATAACAATGAGCAGTTCTTC
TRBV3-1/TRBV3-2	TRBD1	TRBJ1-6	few	CASSPGIGRQGSYNSPLHF	TGTGCCAGCAGCCCCGGTATCGGAAGACAGGGATCCTATAATTCACCCCTCCACTTT
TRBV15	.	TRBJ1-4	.	CATSRAPGDKEKLFF	TGTGCCACCAGCAGAGCCCCAGGGGACAAAGAAAAACTGTTTTTT
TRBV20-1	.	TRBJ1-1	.	CSASGWGDTEAFF	TGCAGTGCTAGTGGGTGGGGCGACACTGAAGCTTTCTTT
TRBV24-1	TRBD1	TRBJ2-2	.	CATSERGTGAGELFF	TGTGCCACCAGTGAGCGAGGGACAGGGGCCGGGGAGCTGTTTTTT